A single sample is the source of the 27 T cell receptor beta chains below, sequenced in a study of shared T cell receptors in the human thymus. Clones were read by immunoSEQ multiplex PCR, and TCRdb kept only the in-frame ones, dropping some. Here the sample spans some 660,000 clones, over 75% being singletons. The data also belong to a second study, concerning human thymus T cells.

Sequenced: thymocytes. All receptors come from a boy under three years old with a congenital heart defect.

This clone was seen just once. V is TRBV4-1 and J is TRBJ1-2; D perhaps matches TRBD1 (5 bases). Trimming pared 0 bases from V and 5 bases from J, leaving 16 bases between. Germline lookup yields CDR1 MGHRA and CDR2 YSYEKL. This CDR3 has 16 residues. CDR3 nucleotide sequence: TGCGCCAGCAGCCAAGATTCAGGGCGGGAAGGATATGGCTACACCTTC. It yields the protein CASSQDSGREGYGYTF.

The chain carries TRBV28 and TRBJ2-1; no clear D gene. V shed 3 bases and J shed 6 bases, with 18 bases lying between them. Germline V gene lookup returns CDR1 MDHEN and CDR2 SYDVKM. The CDR3 is 16 residues long. This CDR3 is CASSFSSSKPGNEQFF. The CDR3 DNA follows: TGTGCCAGCAGTTTTTCAAGTAGCAAACCCGGCAATGAGCAGTTCTTC.

The rearrangement uses TRBV25-1 and TRBJ2-1; TRBD1 matches at 7 bases. The CDR3 spans 14 residues. J gave up 6 bases and V 4 bases, and 6 bases lay outside the gene matches. Germline CDR1 is MGHDK and CDR2 is SYGVNS. CDR3 DNA: TGTGCCAGCAGTGGCCGACAGGGTGGCAATGAGCAGTTCTTC. Its translation is CASSGRQGGNEQFF.

The chain recombines TRBV28 with TRBJ1-2; D gene unclear. This CDR3 comprises 14 residues. V lost 4 bases and J lost 0, with 9 bases in between. Germline-derived CDR1 and CDR2 are MDHEN and SYDVKM. The CDR3 reads CASSYPRSNYGYTF. The CDR3 nucleotides read TGTGCCAGCAGTTACCCCAGGTCTAACTATGGCTACACCTTC.

J is TRBJ2-1 and V is TRBV5-5; TRBD2 agrees at 8 bases. Germline V gives CDR1 SGHKS, CDR2 YYEKEE (reference sequence). V was pared by 6 bases and J by 0 bases, with 11 bases of the junction left unmatched. The CDR3 runs 17 residues. This CDR3 reads CASIPRREDISYNEQFF. The CDR3 DNA reads TGTGCCAGCATCCCCCGGCGGGAGGATATCTCCTACAATGAGCAGTTCTTC.

V gene TRBV5-6 combines with J gene TRBJ2-2; 10 nucleotides align to TRBD2. CDR1 is SGHDT, CDR2 YYEEEE, per germline. CDR3 size: 18 residues. Unmatched junction bases numbered 8, after V lost 0 bases and J lost 3 bases. The CDR3 nucleotides read TGTGCCAGCAGCTTGGGCTCTAGCGGGAGCTTGTACACCGGGGAGCTGTTTTTT. Its translation is CASSLGSSGSLYTGELFF.

This clone occurred once. The rearrangement uses TRBV10-3 and TRBJ2-4; 10 bases agree with TRBD2. From germline, CDR1 is ENHRY and CDR2 SYGVKD. The ends lost 5 bases at V and 8 bases at J; junction bases unmatched: 3. This CDR3 spans 13 amino acids. CDR3 protein: CAISLAGVDIQYF. DNA of the CDR3: TGTGCCATCAGTCTAGCGGGAGTCGACATTCAGTACTTC.

This chain connects TRBV5-1 to TRBJ2-1, with D possibly being TRBD2 (6 bases). Germline V gene lookup returns CDR1 SGHRS and CDR2 YFSETQ. CDR3 length: 15 amino acids. V lost 4 bases, J lost 0 bases, and 11 bases lay in between. This CDR3 reads CASSVDGSSYNEQFF. Written as DNA, the CDR3 is TGCGCCAGCAGCGTGGACGGGAGCTCCTACAATGAGCAGTTCTTC. Filled out from reference TRBV5-1 and TRBJ2-1, the complete variable domain reads KAGVTQTPRYLIKTRGQQVTLSCSPISGHRSVSWYQQTPGQGLQFLFEYFSETQRNKGNFPGRFSGRQFSNSRSEMNVSTLELGDSALYLCASSVDGSSYNEQFFGPGTRLTVL.

Regarding this clone: At one end the junction does not follow the germline gene, possibly because of a read error. The same CDR3 can be traced to other DNA sequences in this sample. The chain joins TRBV5-1 to TRBJ2-3; 8 nucleotides agree with TRBD1. Germline CDR1 is SGHRS and CDR2 is YFSETQ. The CDR3 loop spans 15 amino acids. The CDR3 sequence is CASSSQPQGADTQYF. DNA of the CDR3: TGCGCCAGCAGCTCGCAACCCCAGGGGGCAGATACGCAGTATTTC. Combining the CDR3 with reference TRBV5-1 and TRBJ2-3 gives the whole variable domain KAGVTQTPRYLIKTRGQQVTLSCSPISGHRSVSWYQQTPGQGLQFLFEYFSETQRNKGNFPGRFSGRQFSNSRSEMNVSTLELGDSALYLCASSSQPQGADTQYFGPGTRLTVL.

The chain couples TRBV10-1 to TRBJ2-3, with TRBD2 identical over 12 bases. This CDR3 is built from 19 residues. J gave up 0 bases and V 2 bases, and 9 bases lay outside the gene matches. Germline CDR1 and CDR2: WNHNN and SYGVQD (reference sequence). The CDR3 protein is CASSETQLAGGLSTDTQYF. The CDR3 nucleotides read TGCGCCAGCAGTGAGACCCAACTAGCGGGAGGATTAAGCACAGATACGCAGTATTTT.

This clone was recorded a few times. The chain employs TRBV5-4 and TRBJ2-3; 12 bases fit TRBD2. Germline lookup yields CDR1 SGHNT and CDR2 YYREEE (reference sequence). This CDR3 region has 17 residues. Trimming cost V 2 bases and J 3 bases; bases outside gene matches: 7. Here the CDR3 reads CASSFPPSGGGTDTQYF. As DNA, the CDR3 is TGTGCCAGCAGCTTTCCGCCTAGCGGGGGGGGTACAGATACGCAGTATTTT.

This rearrangement joins TRBV6-6 to TRBJ1-2; TRBD1 might be the D (6 bases). CDR1 and CDR2 from the germline V gene are MNHNY and SVGAGI (reference sequence). V lost 5 bases and J lost 2, with 18 bases in between. The CDR3 length is 16 residues. This CDR3 reads CASSAPGQLPNYGYTF. CDR3 DNA: TGTGCCAGCAGTGCCCCGGGACAACTACCGAACTATGGCTACACCTTC.

The V call is TRBV2, the J call TRBJ2-5; TRBD2 might be the D (6 bases). The CDR3 length is 16 residues. Germline CDR1 reads SNHLY; CDR2 reads FYNNEI. V lost 6 bases and J 0 bases, leaving 17 bases between the germline ends. The CDR3 here is CASSQTREPYQETQYF. The CDR3 region has the DNA TGTGCCAGCAGCCAGACCCGGGAGCCGTACCAAGAGACCCAGTACTTC.

The rearrangement links TRBV30 to TRBJ1-1; D is ambiguous. The CDR3 runs 13 residues. The V gene lost 1 base and the J gene lost 0 bases, with 6 bases spanning the gap. Germline V gene lookup returns CDR1 GTSNPN and CDR2 SVGIG (reference sequence). CDR3 sequence (DNA): TGTGCCTGGAGTGCAGACATGAACACTGAAGCTTTCTTT. Its protein product is CAWSADMNTEAFF.

This clone was picked up a small number of times. V usage is TRBV6-5 and J usage is TRBJ2-1; 8 nucleotides agree with TRBD2. With V trimmed by 2 bases and J by 7 bases, 7 bases remained unmatched. Germline loops: CDR1 MNHEY, CDR2 SVGAGI. The CDR3 consists of 15 residues. CDR3 amino acids: CASSYLREGQNEQFF. The CDR3 DNA follows: TGTGCCAGCAGTTACCTCCGGGAGGGCCAGAATGAGCAGTTCTTC.

V is TRBV7-6 and J is TRBJ2-1, with unresolved D. V was trimmed by 2 bases and J by 8 bases, leaving 16 bases between them. Per germline, CDR1 SGHVS and CDR2 FNYEAQ. This CDR3 has 15 residues. The CDR3 region has the DNA TGTGCCAGCAGCTTAAAGCTATACGCGATACATGAGCAGTTCTTC. It encodes CASSLKLYAIHEQFF.

In this sample, this clone turned up a few times. The chain couples TRBV5-1 to TRBJ2-7, with 8 bases aligning to TRBD2. Germline values: CDR1 SGHRS, CDR2 YFSETQ. The CDR3 spans 16 residues. The V segment lost 0 bases and the J segment 2 bases; nucleotides outside the gene matches: 7. For the CDR3, the DNA is TGCGCCAGCAGCTTGGCGGGGGGGCTGATCGCCTACGAGCAGTACTTC. Protein product: CASSLAGGLIAYEQYF.

The gene calls are TRBV27 and TRBJ2-7; 10 bases are a match to TRBD2. This CDR3 has 15 residues. V lost 8 bases and J lost 0; bases outside the gene matches: 7. Germline values: CDR1 MNHEY, CDR2 SMNVEV (reference sequence). The CDR3 loop reads CASSIAGGLSYEQYF. CDR3 bases: TGTGCCAGCTCAATAGCGGGAGGACTCTCCTACGAGCAGTACTTC.

This chain joins TRBV7-9 and TRBJ1-1; 9 bases fit TRBD1. Germline-derived CDR1 and CDR2 are SEHNR and FQNEAQ (reference sequence). V shed 2 bases, J shed 3 bases, and the junction held 10 bases outside the gene matches. The CDR3 is 17 amino acids. The CDR3 region has the DNA TGTGCCAGCAGCTTATATCGACAGGGGGTGGACGACACTGAAGCTTTCTTT. Its translation: CASSLYRQGVDDTEAFF.

This clone was counted a few times. The chain couples TRBV5-6 to TRBJ1-2, with D possibly matching TRBD1 (5 bases). CDR3 length: 12 residues. V gave up 4 bases and J gave up 3 bases, with 7 bases separating them. Germline assignment: CDR1 SGHDT and CDR2 YYEEEE. The CDR3 sequence: CASSGGDYGYTF. CDR3 DNA sequence: TGTGCCAGCAGCGGGGGGGACTATGGCTACACCTTC.

J is TRBJ1-3 and V is TRBV28; the match to TRBD1 covers 8 bases. CDR1 is MDHEN, CDR2 SYDVKM, per germline. The trim removed 11 bases at V and 4 bases at J, leaving 19 bases unmatched. The length of the CDR3 is 17 residues. CDR3 sequence (DNA): TGTGCCGTTCGAGCAGGGGGCGCAACTCCTCCCGGAAACACCATATATTTT. It translates to CAVRAGGATPPGNTIYF.

The chain couples TRBV4-2 to TRBJ1-2, with unresolved D. Germline V CDR1 and CDR2: LGHNA, YNFKEQ. V lost 0 bases to trimming and J lost 6 bases, with 11 bases between them. CDR3 length: 14 amino acids. Here the CDR3 DNA reads TGTGCCAGCAGCCAAGATCTAGAAGACGATGGCTACACCTTC. Translating gives CASSQDLEDDGYTF.

The chain joins TRBV28 to TRBJ2-5; 7 bases are shared with TRBD2. The CDR3 totals 14 residues. With 2 bases clipped from V and 7 bases from J, the junction kept 7 bases outside the gene matches. The germline CDR1 and CDR2 sequences are MDHEN and SYDVKM. CDR3 in amino acids: CASSLTGGGVTQYF. DNA for the CDR3: TGTGCCAGCAGTTTAACGGGAGGAGGGGTGACCCAGTACTTC.

The V and J genes are TRBV7-9 and TRBJ1-2; D is unclear. The V end lost 2 bases, the J end lost 0 bases, and 16 bases lay between the germline ends. The germline V gene has CDR1 SEHNR and CDR2 FQNEAQ (reference sequence). The CDR3 length is 17 residues. The CDR3 bases are TGTGCCAGCAGCTTAACCCCCAGGCCTGAGACTAACTATGGCTACACCTTC. This sequence encodes CASSLTPRPETNYGYTF. The full variable domain, its missing parts supplied by reference TRBV7-9 and TRBJ1-2, is DTGVSQNPRHKITKRGQNVTFRCDPISEHNRLYWYRQTLGQGPEFLTYFQNEAQLEKSRLLSDRFSAERPKGSFSTLEIQRTEQGDSAMYLCASSLTPRPETNYGYTFGSGTRLTVV.

J is TRBJ2-5 and V is TRBV25-1; D possibly corresponds to TRBD2 (5 bases). With 1 base removed from V and 3 bases from J, the gap between germline ends came to 15 bases. In germline, CDR1 is MGHDK, CDR2 SYGVNS. The CDR3 runs 16 residues. In nucleotides, the CDR3 is TGTGCCAGCAGTGAATTGCGGACTGATCCAAAAGAGACCCAGTACTTC. Its translation: CASSELRTDPKETQYF. The full variable domain, with the rest looked up from reference TRBV25-1 and TRBJ2-5, is EADIYQTPRYLVIGTGKKITLECSQTMGHDKMYWYQQDPGMELHLIHYSYGVNSTEKGDLSSESTVSRIRTEHFPLTLESARPSHTSQYLCASSELRTDPKETQYFGPGTRLLVL.

CDR3 loop: CASRTIYTGELFF. In nucleotides, the CDR3 is TGTGCCAGCAGGACTATATACACCGGGGAGCTGTTTTTT. The chain couples TRBV27 to TRBJ2-2; perhaps TRBD2 as D (5 bases). Germline V CDR1 and CDR2: MNHEY, SMNVEV (reference sequence). CDR3 length: 13 amino acids. Trimming shortened V by 6 bases and J by 3 bases, and 8 bases separated the two germline ends.

The J gene is TRBJ2-7, the V gene TRBV30, with TRBD1 matching over 7 bases. The CDR3 length is 13 residues. Germline V gene lookup returns CDR1 GTSNPN and CDR2 SVGIG (reference sequence). Trimming removed 8 bases from V and 2 bases from J; junction bases left unmatched: 9. The DNA of the CDR3 is TGTGCCGGACTCGTGACAGGGACCTACGAGCAGTACTTC. Amino acids: CAGLVTGTYEQYF.